This T cell receptor beta chain was identified during a study of cytomegalovirus exposure and HLA in healthy donors. General observations from the study: An analysis done earlier found most TCR beta V segments productive about 87% or about 30% of the time.

This clone was seen a few times. Its antigen is not identified. Both 60 Vbeta primers and 13 Jbeta primers went into the PCR. Assay: immunoSEQ multiplex PCR; the TCRdb copy retains only in-frame clones and omits some. The sample includes about 110,000 clones, around three quarters of them seen just once. CDR1 MGHDK and CDR2 SYGVNS come from the germline V gene. The CDR3 runs to 13 residues. V was clipped by 6 bases and J by 2 bases, with 7 bases between them. V is TRBV25-1 and J is TRBJ1-4; D is undetermined. This sequence was found in a man aged 50-60 years in good health and CMV-seropositive. Sequenced input: PBMCs. CDR3 sequence: CASSGVTNEKLFF. The DNA of the CDR3 is TGTGCCAGCAGCGGGGTTACTAATGAAAAACTGTTTTTT.